This entry lists 20 T cell receptor beta chains sequenced from one sample in a study of blood T cell repertoires in COVID-19. The repertoire was sequenced with immunoSEQ multiplex PCR; TCRdb's copy has only in-frame clones and lacks some. The sample holds more than 85,000 clones, about 80% seen once. Sequenced sample: peripheral blood. These receptors came from a man aged 80 or over with acute or convalescent COVID-19.

This chain uses TRBV4-3 with TRBJ2-7, with no clear D. Trimming took 1 base from V and 5 from J, leaving 9 bases between them. Germline assignment: CDR1 LGHNA and CDR2 YSLEER. This CDR3 contains 13 residues. CDR3 region: CASSQVGLNEQYF. The CDR3 nucleotides read TGCGCCAGCAGCCAAGTTGGCCTCAACGAGCAGTACTTC.

This clone was counted a few times. The chain joins TRBV19 to TRBJ1-3, with a weak D call TRBD1 (5 bases). Between the trimmed V and J ends, which lost 4 bases and 0 bases, there was a span of 10 bases. The length of the CDR3 is 15 residues. The germline gives CDR1 LNHDA, CDR2 SQIVND (reference sequence). This CDR3 reads CASSTGGSSGNTIYF. Here the CDR3 DNA reads TGTGCCAGTAGTACGGGGGGATCCTCTGGAAACACCATATATTTT.

This chain links TRBV5-1 with TRBJ2-1; D may be TRBD2 (6 bases). Germline V CDR1 and CDR2: SGHRS, YFSETQ. Trimming removed 5 bases at V and 1 base at J, with 10 bases between. The CDR3 consists of 14 residues. CDR3 nucleotide sequence: TGCGCCAGCAGTTCAGGAGGGTCCTACAATGAGCAGTTCTTC. It encodes CASSSGGSYNEQFF. Full variable domain (missing parts from reference TRBV5-1 and TRBJ2-1): KAGVTQTPRYLIKTRGQQVTLSCSPISGHRSVSWYQQTPGQGLQFLFEYFSETQRNKGNFPGRFSGRQFSNSRSEMNVSTLELGDSALYLCASSSGGSYNEQFFGPGTRLTVL.

The chain recombines TRBV5-1 with TRBJ2-2; D is perhaps TRBD2 (6 bases). The V end was cut by 4 bases, the J end by 6 bases, with 19 bases between. The CDR3 runs 16 residues. Germline V gives CDR1 SGHRS, CDR2 YFSETQ. The CDR3, as DNA: TGCGCCAGCAGCCCGGGGGACCTCGATCTAGCCGGGGAGCTGTTTTTT. Amino acids: CASSPGDLDLAGELFF.

This clone showed up just a few times. CDR3 loop: CASSIRTSGATGELFF. As DNA, the CDR3 is TGTGCCAGTAGTATAAGGACTAGCGGAGCCACCGGGGAGCTGTTTTTT. The chain recombines TRBV19 with TRBJ2-2; 10 bases line up with TRBD2. The CDR3 contains 16 residues. CDR1 and CDR2 from the germline V gene are LNHDA and SQIVND (reference sequence). Trimming at V came to 2 bases and at J to 4 bases, leaving 4 bases not matched to a gene.

The chain recombines TRBV5-6 with TRBJ2-3; TRBD2 might be the D (7 bases). CDR3 length: 17 amino acids. Trimming left V 4 bases short and J 0 bases short, with 18 bases between. From germline, CDR1 is SGHDT and CDR2 YYEEEE. Written as DNA, the CDR3 is TGTGCCAGCAGCACCCGGGCGGGGGCGGGGAGCACAGATACGCAGTATTTT. The encoded protein is CASSTRAGAGSTDTQYF.

The chain uses TRBV3-1 (or the pseudogene TRBV3-2) and TRBJ1-5; the D is unclear. The CDR3 loop spans 14 amino acids. The germline V and J ends were trimmed by 6 bases and 1 base, with 10 bases remaining between them. Germline CDR1 is LGHDT and CDR2 is YNNKEL (reference sequence). CDR3 loop: CASSPGISNQPQHF. DNA for the CDR3: TGTGCCAGCAGTCCCGGGATCAGCAATCAGCCCCAGCATTTT.

Points on this clone: Relative to the germline gene, one junction end is altered; a read error may explain this. The rearrangement links TRBV4-1 to TRBJ2-7; TRBD2 matches 8 bases. CDR1 is MGHRA and CDR2 is YSYEKL in the germline V gene. This CDR3 is 12 amino acids long. The CDR3 DNA reads TGCGCCAGCATGGGGACTAGTTCCGAGCAGTGCTTC. Protein: CASMGTSSEQCF.

This chain joins TRBV12-3 or TRBV12-4 and TRBJ2-5; tentatively, D is TRBD2 (6 bases). V lost 6 bases and J lost 4, with 12 bases in between. The CDR3 covers 13 residues. The CDR3 nucleotides read TGTGCCAGCAGGTACTGGGGAGGAGAGACCCAGTACTTC. It is translated as CASRYWGGETQYF.

This chain joins TRBV28 and TRBJ2-5; D may be TRBD1 (5 bases). The germline V gene has CDR1 MDHEN and CDR2 SYDVKM. V was shortened by 3 bases and J by 2 bases, with 10 bases between the two germline ends. The CDR3 is made up of 14 amino acids. CDR3 loop: CASSFDSLQETQYF. DNA of the CDR3: TGTGCCAGCAGTTTTGACAGTTTACAAGAGACCCAGTACTTC.

The chain is built from TRBV2 and TRBJ1-5; D call uncertain. The CDR3 spans 13 residues. The germline V gene has CDR1 SNHLY and CDR2 FYNNEI. The V gene lost 1 base and the J gene lost 5 bases, with 6 bases spanning the gap. This chain's CDR3 is CASSEGRDQPQHF. The CDR3 nucleotides are TGTGCCAGCAGTGAAGGTCGAGATCAGCCCCAGCATTTT.

The chain has TRBV30 and TRBJ2-5, with a possible D match to TRBD1 (6 bases). The CDR3 has 14 amino acids. With 0 bases removed from V and 5 bases from J, the gap between germline ends came to 13 bases. Germline V gives CDR1 GTSNPN, CDR2 SVGIG (reference sequence). Here the CDR3 reads CAWSVLTGRETQYF. The CDR3 region has the DNA TGTGCCTGGAGTGTATTAACAGGGCGCGAGACCCAGTACTTC.

V usage is TRBV7-2 and J usage is TRBJ2-7; 7 bases line up with TRBD1. The germline V gene has CDR1 SGHTA and CDR2 FQGNSA. The CDR3 is made up of 14 amino acids. Trimming cost V 3 bases and J 2 bases; bases outside gene matches: 4. Written as DNA, the CDR3 is TGTGCCAGCAGCTTGACAGGGCGGGCCTACGAGCAGTACTTC. The encoded protein is CASSLTGRAYEQYF.

The V call is TRBV7-2, the J call TRBJ2-2; the D gene is possibly TRBD1 (6 bases). The V and J ends lost 5 bases and 0 bases respectively, with 10 bases between them. There are 15 residues in the CDR3. In germline, CDR1 is SGHTA, CDR2 FQGNSA. The CDR3 sequence is CASSPRTANTGELFF. The CDR3 DNA is TGTGCCAGCAGCCCCCGGACAGCGAACACCGGGGAGCTGTTTTTT.

The count of this clone is one. The chain uses TRBV6-5 and TRBJ1-2; TRBD1 is a possible D gene (5 bases). Germline lookup yields CDR1 MNHEY and CDR2 SVGAGI. Trimming removed 2 bases from V and 4 bases from J, with 17 bases in between. This CDR3 spans 16 amino acids. CDR3: CASSYDSFGGTYGYTF. The CDR3 nucleotides read TGTGCCAGCAGTTACGATAGTTTCGGAGGGACCTATGGCTACACCTTC.

This clone was counted a few times. This chain uses TRBV11-2 with TRBJ1-6; possible D gene TRBD1, 6 bases. The V end was cut by 1 base, the J end by 7 bases, with 8 bases between. The germline gives CDR1 SGHAT, CDR2 FQNNGV. The CDR3 runs 14 residues. CDR3 residues: CASSLVQGNSPLHF. In DNA form, the CDR3 reads TGTGCCAGCAGCTTAGTCCAGGGGAATTCACCCCTCCACTTT.

The chain couples TRBV6-6 to TRBJ1-4; possible D gene TRBD1, 6 bases. Trimming removed 7 bases at V and 14 bases at J, with 14 bases between. CDR1 MNHNY and CDR2 SVGAGI come from the germline V gene (reference sequence). This CDR3 comprises 11 residues. The CDR3 nucleotides read TGTGCCAGCATCGTACAGGGACGGCTGTTTTTT. Translated, it gives CASIVQGRLFF.

This clone has just one count. The chain uses TRBV29-1 and TRBJ2-2; a weak D match, TRBD2 (5 bases). Trimming took 6 bases from V and 2 from J, leaving 10 bases between them. CDR3 size: 13 residues. The germline V gene encodes CDR1 SQVTM and CDR2 ANQGSEA. The CDR3 loop is CSVKTTNTGELFF. CDR3 nucleotides: TGCAGCGTCAAGACTACAAACACCGGGGAGCTGTTTTTT.

This chain uses TRBV29-1 with TRBJ1-2; D perhaps matches TRBD1 (6 bases). The germline V and J ends were trimmed by 4 bases and 4 bases, with 19 bases remaining between them. Germline loops: CDR1 SQVTM, CDR2 ANQGSEA. The CDR3 extends over 15 amino acids. The CDR3 spells CSVAFGGQLSYGYTF. The CDR3 DNA follows: TGCAGCGTTGCTTTCGGTGGACAGCTTTCCTATGGCTACACCTTC. Full variable domain (missing parts from reference TRBV29-1 and TRBJ1-2): SAVISQKPSRDICQRGTSLTIQCQVDSQVTMMFWYRQQPGQSLTLIATANQGSEATYESGFVIDKFPISRPNLTFSTLTVSNMSPEDSSIYLCSVAFGGQLSYGYTFGSGTRLTVV.

This chain joins TRBV7-2 and TRBJ1-2; TRBD1 matches at 8 bases. The CDR3 runs to 16 residues. Germline V gene lookup returns CDR1 SGHTA and CDR2 FQGNSA. With V trimmed by 5 bases and J by 5 bases, 13 bases remained unmatched. The CDR3 protein is CASSLGQGARLYGYTF. The CDR3 coding sequence is TGTGCCAGCAGCCTCGGACAGGGCGCGCGGTTGTATGGCTACACCTTC. The variable domain in full, completed from reference TRBV7-2 and TRBJ1-2, reads GAGVSQSPSNKVTEKGKDVELRCDPISGHTALYWYRQSLGQGLEFLIYFQGNSAPDKSGLPSDRFSAERTGGSVSTLTIQRTQQEDSAVYLCASSLGQGARLYGYTFGSGTRLTVV.